This TCR beta chain was recovered during a study of neoadjuvant nivolumab and ipilimumab in lung cancer. Findings and limits, study-wide: Resected tumors had greater TCR richness and clonality than uninvolved lung.

With respect to this clone: Its specificity is not known.

Germline CDR1 SGHKS, CDR2 YYEKEE (reference sequence). The CDR3 contains 15 residues. Trimming removed 1 base from V and 6 bases from J; junction bases left unmatched: 3. Sequencing was performed with immunoSEQ multiplex PCR; in TCRdb, only in-frame clones are kept and a portion is missing. Of roughly 28,000 clones listed, nearly 85% were seen once; the top ten hold 4% to 6%. The V and J genes are TRBV5-5 and TRBJ2-1; the match to TRBD2 covers 11 bases. The sample was tumor tissue, taken after neoadjuvant nivolumab, alone or with ipilimumab, at or shortly before surgery. The TCR originated in an adult with non-small cell lung cancer. In nucleotides, the CDR3 is TGTGCCAGCAGCTTGCTCGGACTAGCGGGCAATGAGCAGTTCTTC. It yields the protein CASSLLGLAGNEQFF.